Below, 20 T cell receptor beta chains from the same sample are listed, as sequenced in a study of T cells in localized non-small cell lung cancer. Libraries were prepared by immunoSEQ multiplex PCR; TCRdb keeps only in-frame clonotypes and omits some of them. The sample has more than 30,000 clones; approximately 85% are singletons. The source was peripheral blood mononuclear cells, collected before any cancer treatment. Receptors originate from a woman between 40 and 69 years old with stage III lung adenocarcinoma.

The chain combines TRBV9 with TRBJ2-3; 12 bases map to TRBD1. The CDR3 is 16 amino acids. After removal of 3 bases from V and 3 bases from J, the junction contained 5 bases not matched to a gene. Germline assignment: CDR1 SGDLS and CDR2 YYNGEE. The CDR3: CASSAGTGGLTDTQYF. Written as DNA, the CDR3 is TGTGCCAGCAGCGCCGGGACAGGGGGCTTAACAGATACGCAGTATTTT.

This rearrangement joins TRBV11-3 to TRBJ2-3; no clear D. The CDR3 spans 14 residues. V was pared by 1 base and J by 7 bases, with 12 bases between. Germline V gives CDR1 SGHNT, CDR2 YENEEA. CDR3 amino acids: CASSLGGPANTQYF. The CDR3 bases are TGTGCCAGCAGCTTAGGCGGCCCCGCAAATACGCAGTATTTT.

The gene calls are TRBV5-4 and TRBJ2-5; 10 positions match TRBD2. Germline V lookup: CDR1 SGHNT, CDR2 YYREEE (reference sequence). With V trimmed by 0 bases and J by 1 base, 3 bases remained unmatched. The CDR3 consists of 16 residues. CDR3 protein: CASSLGASGGQETQYF. CDR3 DNA sequence: TGTGCCAGCAGCTTGGGGGCTAGCGGGGGCCAAGAGACCCAGTACTTC.

J is TRBJ2-7 and V is TRBV2; a possible D gene is TRBD2 (6 bases). V lost 4 bases to trimming and J lost 0 bases, with 7 bases between them. The CDR3 has 13 residues. Germline CDR1 SNHLY, CDR2 FYNNEI. This chain's CDR3 is CASSVGSSYEQYF. Here the CDR3 DNA reads TGTGCCAGCAGTGTCGGGAGCTCCTACGAGCAGTACTTC.

V usage is TRBV5-1 and J usage is TRBJ1-4, with D unresolved. Trimming left V 3 bases short and J 0 bases short, with 12 bases between. The CDR3 totals 16 residues. The germline V gene has CDR1 SGHRS and CDR2 YFSETQ. The CDR3 reads CASSSTLGSTNEKLFF. CDR3 DNA: TGCGCCAGCAGCTCTACCCTCGGTTCAACTAATGAAAAACTGTTTTTT. Looking up the rest from reference TRBV5-1 and TRBJ1-4 gives the full variable domain: KAGVTQTPRYLIKTRGQQVTLSCSPISGHRSVSWYQQTPGQGLQFLFEYFSETQRNKGNFPGRFSGRQFSNSRSEMNVSTLELGDSALYLCASSSTLGSTNEKLFFGSGTQLSVL.

The rearrangement links TRBV5-1 to TRBJ2-3, with TRBD2 as a possible D gene (5 bases). CDR1 and CDR2 (germline): SGHRS, YFSETQ. V was pared by 4 bases and J by 6 bases, with 9 bases between. The CDR3 is made up of 12 amino acids. CDR3: CASSTWRDTQYF. Here the CDR3 DNA reads TGCGCCAGCAGCACCTGGAGGGATACGCAGTATTTT.

This chain's CDR3 is CASSQAGVNEQYF. The DNA of the CDR3 is TGCGCCAGCAGCCAAGCAGGGGTGAACGAGCAGTACTTC. V and J are TRBV4-1 and TRBJ2-7; the D gene is possibly TRBD1 (6 bases). CDR1 MGHRA and CDR2 YSYEKL come from the germline V gene. This CDR3 is built from 13 residues. V was cut by 1 base and J by 5 bases, with 9 bases left in between.

The chain combines TRBV7-2 with TRBJ2-3; TRBD1 aligns across 8 bases. After removal of 4 bases from V and 7 bases from J, the junction contained 10 bases not matched to a gene. The length of the CDR3 is 15 residues. CDR1 and CDR2 (germline): SGHTA, FQGNSA. The CDR3 region is CASSSRWTGTNTQYF. CDR3 in DNA: TGTGCCAGCAGCTCGCGGTGGACAGGGACGAATACGCAGTATTTT.

V gene TRBV9 combines with J gene TRBJ2-1; D uncertain. Trimming removed 1 base at V and 6 bases at J, with 5 bases between. Germline CDR1 is SGDLS and CDR2 is YYNGEE. CDR3 length: 12 amino acids. The DNA for the CDR3 is TGTGCCAGCAGCGTACCCCCCAATGAGCAGTTCTTC. It specifies CASSVPPNEQFF. The complete variable domain, with remaining parts taken from reference TRBV9 and TRBJ2-1, reads DSGVTQTPKHLITATGQRVTLRCSPRSGDLSVYWYQQSLDQGLQFLIQYYNGEERAKGNILERFSAQQFPDLHSELNLSSLELGDSALYFCASSVPPNEQFFGPGTRLTVL.

The gene calls are TRBV9 and TRBJ2-3; D possibly matches TRBD1 or TRBD2 (6 bases each). The CDR3 loop spans 19 amino acids. The germline V gene encodes CDR1 SGDLS and CDR2 YYNGEE. Between the trimmed V and J ends, which lost 3 bases and 4 bases, there was a span of 27 bases. CDR3 nucleotides: TGTGCCAGCAGCGCCGGACAGTCTAGCGTCTTCGGGGTTCCAGATACGCAGTATTTT. Protein product: CASSAGQSSVFGVPDTQYF.

The V call is TRBV28, the J call TRBJ2-7, with D maybe TRBD1 (6 bases). V was pared by 7 bases and J by 7 bases, with 17 bases between. Germline V lookup: CDR1 MDHEN, CDR2 SYDVKM. This CDR3 region has 13 residues. In DNA, the CDR3 is TGTGCCAGCACCGCGGTCAGGGGTGGTGAGCAGTACTTC. Protein sequence: CASTAVRGGEQYF.

The chain recombines TRBV7-7 with TRBJ2-1, with TRBD1 matching over 9 bases. The CDR3 sequence is 15 residues long. Germline V gives CDR1 SSHAT, CDR2 FNYEAQ (reference sequence). J was trimmed by 6 bases and V by 1 base; bases with no gene match: 4. For the CDR3, the DNA is TGTGCCAGCAGCTTAGTCGAGACAGGGGGCAATGAGCAGTTCTTC. It codes for CASSLVETGGNEQFF.

The chain employs TRBV6-6 and TRBJ1-1; no clear D. This CDR3 spans 12 amino acids. Trimming shortened V by 4 bases and J by 1 base, and 4 bases separated the two germline ends. CDR1 and CDR2 (germline): MNHNY, SVGAGI (reference sequence). CDR3 DNA sequence: TGTGCCAGCAGTTGGGAGAACACTGAAGCTTTCTTT. Translating it yields CASSWENTEAFF.

The chain recombines TRBV5-1 with TRBJ1-2; 9 positions match TRBD1. CDR1 is SGHRS and CDR2 is YFSETQ in the germline V gene. This CDR3 has 15 residues. V shed 4 bases, J shed 7 bases, and the junction held 11 bases outside the gene matches. As DNA, the CDR3 is TGCGCCAGCAGCCTGGCCGACAGGGGGAATGGTGGCTACACCTTC. Residues: CASSLADRGNGGYTF.

The chain recombines TRBV11-2 with TRBJ1-5; TRBD1 aligns across 9 bases. Trimming took 5 bases from V and 5 from J; bases not matched to a gene: 4. CDR1 and CDR2 (germline): SGHAT, FQNNGV. The CDR3 contains 14 residues. CDR3 nucleotide sequence: TGTGCCAGCAGCCCCGACAGGGGGGATCAGCCCCAGCATTTT. It encodes CASSPDRGDQPQHF.

The CDR3 region has the DNA TGTGCCAGCAGCTCACAGGGGGCGGGTGAGCAGTACTTC. Its protein product is CASSSQGAGEQYF. V is TRBV5-6 and J is TRBJ2-7, with TRBD1 identical over 9 bases. The germline V gene has CDR1 SGHDT and CDR2 YYEEEE. This CDR3 is built from 13 residues. V was pared by 3 bases and J by 7 bases, with 5 bases of the junction left unmatched.

The rearrangement uses TRBV19 and TRBJ2-5; TRBD1 is a possible D gene (6 bases). V lost 7 bases and J lost 1, with 10 bases in between. CDR1 and CDR2 (germline): LNHDA, SQIVND (reference sequence). The CDR3 runs to 13 residues. The CDR3 nucleotides read TGTGCCAGTACGGCAGGGGCCCAAGAGACCCAGTACTTC. This sequence encodes CASTAGAQETQYF.

This chain connects TRBV28 to TRBJ2-7; weak D call: TRBD1 (6 bases). The CDR3 runs 16 residues. V gave up 4 bases and J gave up 0 bases, with 16 bases separating them. Germline CDR1 is MDHEN and CDR2 is SYDVKM. The CDR3 region has the DNA TGTGCCAGCAGTTCTATTCCTGGACAGAGCTCCTACGAGCAGTACTTC. As protein: CASSSIPGQSSYEQYF.

The rearrangement links TRBV7-8 to TRBJ2-7; TRBD2 agrees at 13 bases. Unmatched junction bases numbered 5, after V lost 2 bases and J lost 4 bases. CDR1 and CDR2 (germline): SGHVS, FQNEAQ. The CDR3 is 16 residues long. The CDR3 loop is CASSLSGLAGRYEQYF. CDR3 DNA sequence: TGTGCCAGCAGCTTATCGGGACTAGCGGGAAGGTACGAGCAGTACTTC.

The J gene is TRBJ2-7, the V gene TRBV7-2, with D possibly called TRBD1 or TRBD2 (6 bases each). CDR1 is SGHTA and CDR2 is FQGNSA in the germline V gene. V was clipped by 2 bases and J by 1 base, with 9 bases between them. This CDR3 is built from 14 residues. CDR3 sequence: CASSLRGDSYEQYF. DNA for the CDR3: TGTGCCAGCAGCTTAAGGGGGGATTCCTACGAGCAGTACTTC. Combining the CDR3 with reference TRBV7-2 and TRBJ2-7 gives the whole variable domain GAGVSQSPSNKVTEKGKDVELRCDPISGHTALYWYRQSLGQGLEFLIYFQGNSAPDKSGLPSDRFSAERTGGSVSTLTIQRTQQEDSAVYLCASSLRGDSYEQYFGPGTRLTVT.